The sequence of this T cell receptor beta chain was determined in a study of T cells in Graves' hyperthyroidism and ophthalmopathy. Study-wide points: Ophthalmopathy and stable hyperthyroidism were told apart by a 13 V-J model.

As concerns this clonotype: Antigen specificity is unknown.

The study enrolled patients aged 18 to 65 with newly diagnosed hyperthyroidism of under 2 months' duration. Exclusions: uncontrolled infection, other autoimmune disease, pregnancy, lactation. For the diagnoses, clinical symptoms, serum thyroxine and TRAb, thyroid ultrasound and orbital computed tomography were used. The CDR3 runs 15 residues. CDR1 and CDR2 (germline): SEHNR, FQNEAQ (reference sequence). The V segment lost 5 bases and the J segment 3 bases; nucleotides outside the gene matches: 6. RNA transcripts served as the template for amplifying TCR beta CDR3 regions. Using the HTBI primer set, a first-round RT-PCR was run on the TCR CDR3. TCRdb reprocessed the multiplex PCR reads with MiXCR, giving one entry per CDR3 protein. The sample consists of about 350,000 distinct CDR3 sequences, 14% of them appearing once.

The sequencing sample was made of blood. The V call is TRBV7-9, the J call TRBJ2-7; 11 positions agree with TRBD2. The clonotype originates from a woman aged 30 to 39 with Graves' hyperthyroidism. The CDR3 loop is CASSGTSGSFYEQYF. The CDR3 bases are TGTGCCAGCAGCGGCACTAGCGGGAGTTTCTACGAGCAGTACTTC. The variable domain in full, with the rest retrieved from reference TRBV7-9 and TRBJ2-7, is DTGVSQNPRHKITKRGQNVTFRCDPISEHNRLYWYRQTLGQGPEFLTYFQNEAQLEKSRLLSDRFSAERPKGSFSTLEIQRTEQGDSAMYLCASSGTSGSFYEQYFGPGTRLTVT.